Below are 11 T cell receptor beta chains sequenced from a single sample in a study of T cell changes during pregnancy in multiple sclerosis. Only in-frame clones appear in the TCRdb table, and some are missing; sequencing was by immunoSEQ multiplex PCR. The table includes tens of thousands of clones, 93% detected once. This specimen consisted of peripheral blood, obtained after pregnancy. These receptors originate from a female donor with multiple sclerosis, enrolled in a pregnancy study.

The chain has TRBV11-2 and TRBJ1-5; TRBD1 matches 7 bases. Germline lookup yields CDR1 SGHAT and CDR2 FQNNGV. This CDR3 is built from 14 residues. V was clipped by 4 bases and J by 5 bases; unmatched bases: 5. The CDR3: CASSSEGAYQPQHF. In nucleotides, the CDR3 is TGTGCCAGCAGCTCTGAGGGGGCCTATCAGCCCCAGCATTTT.

J is TRBJ2-7 and V is TRBV15, with TRBD1 matching over 9 bases. Germline V CDR1 and CDR2: LNHNV, YYDKDF (reference sequence). This CDR3 region has 16 residues. Losses at the gene ends were 1 base for V and 2 bases for J; bases not matched to a gene: 6. In DNA form, the CDR3 reads TGTGCCACCAGCAGAGCCGGGACAGGGAAAACCTACGAGCAGTACTTC. It specifies CATSRAGTGKTYEQYF.

The rearrangement joins TRBV28 to TRBJ2-7, with TRBD2 matching over 7 bases. This CDR3 spans 15 amino acids. Germline CDR1 MDHEN, CDR2 SYDVKM. V lost 5 bases and J lost 0; bases outside the gene matches: 7. The CDR3 DNA is TGTGCCAGCAGTGTAGCGGGCGCGATCTCCTACGAGCAGTACTTC. Its protein is CASSVAGAISYEQYF.

This clone was counted once. The V gene is TRBV30, the J gene TRBJ2-1; 13 bases line up with TRBD2. The germline V gene has CDR1 GTSNPN and CDR2 SVGIG (reference sequence). V gave up 1 base and J gave up 7 bases; unmatched junction bases: 4. The length of the CDR3 is 15 residues. The CDR3 spells CAWSGGLAGRNEQFF. CDR3 in DNA: TGTGCCTGGAGTGGGGGACTAGCGGGAAGGAATGAGCAGTTCTTC.

This chain uses TRBV4-2 with TRBJ1-1; D is perhaps TRBD1 (5 bases). With 0 bases removed from V and 0 bases from J, the gap between germline ends came to 17 bases. This CDR3 has 18 residues. Germline CDR1 reads LGHNA; CDR2 reads YNFKEQ. CDR3 coding DNA: TGTGCCAGCAGCCAAGAGGGACTCGGTGGGGCGATGAACACTGAAGCTTTCTTT. It is translated as CASSQEGLGGAMNTEAFF.

This chain links TRBV30 with TRBJ2-3; 8 bases match TRBD1. Germline loops: CDR1 GTSNPN, CDR2 SVGIG (reference sequence). The CDR3 contains 17 residues. After removal of 2 bases from V and 1 base from J, the junction contained 11 bases not matched to a gene. Written as DNA, the CDR3 is TGTGCCTGGAGTAAAACAGGGGGTCCCGGGGGCACAGATACGCAGTATTTT. Amino acid sequence: CAWSKTGGPGGTDTQYF. Filled out from reference TRBV30 and TRBJ2-3, the complete variable domain reads SQTIHQWPATLVQPVGSPLSLECTVEGTSNPNLYWYRQAAGRGLQLLFYSVGIGQISSEVPQNLSASRPQDRQFILSSKKLLLSDSGFYLCAWSKTGGPGGTDTQYFGPGTRLTVL.

The chain is built from TRBV7-9 and TRBJ2-5; 7 bases agree with TRBD2. Germline CDR1 and CDR2: SEHNR and FQNEAQ (reference sequence). The V gene end was trimmed by 5 bases and the J gene end by 1 base; junction bases not matched to a gene: 4. CDR3 length: 14 amino acids. CDR3 sequence: CASSPWTSQETQYF. As DNA, the CDR3 is TGTGCCAGCAGCCCCTGGACTAGCCAAGAGACCCAGTACTTC.

This chain links TRBV7-9 with TRBJ2-1, with a tentative D call TRBD1 (5 bases). The CDR3 is 16 amino acids. The germline V gene has CDR1 SEHNR and CDR2 FQNEAQ (reference sequence). Trimming left V 1 base short and J 8 bases short, with 18 bases between. CDR3 sequence reads: CASSLEGREPRDEQFF. In DNA form, the CDR3 reads TGTGCCAGCAGCTTAGAGGGCAGGGAACCCAGAGATGAGCAGTTCTTC.

This clone was found a few times. The chain recombines TRBV9 with TRBJ1-1; the D is unclear. Per the germline V gene, CDR1 is SGDLS and CDR2 is YYNGEE. The CDR3 sequence is 15 residues long. Trimming removed 0 bases from V and 10 bases from J, with 19 bases in between. The CDR3 DNA reads as TGTGCCAGCAGCGTAGGTTCCGAGGGTTTTTTTGGAGCTTTCTTT. This sequence encodes CASSVGSEGFFGAFF.

V is TRBV28 and J is TRBJ1-2; the match to TRBD1 covers 7 bases. CDR1 and CDR2 from the germline V gene are MDHEN and SYDVKM. CDR3 length: 14 amino acids. After removal of 1 base from V and 7 bases from J, the junction contained 6 bases not matched to a gene. The CDR3 DNA is TGTGCCAGCAGTTTATTGGACAGGCTGCGTGGCTACACCTTC. It yields the protein CASSLLDRLRGYTF.

CDR3 protein: CASSQSGTGVLGGYTF. The CDR3 region has the DNA TGTGCCAGCAGCCAATCTGGGACAGGGGTGTTAGGCGGCTACACCTTC. This chain connects TRBV16 to TRBJ1-2; the match to TRBD1 covers 10 bases. Per the germline V gene, CDR1 is KGHSY and CDR2 is FQNENV. The J segment lost 8 bases and the V segment lost 0 bases, leaving 9 bases of the junction unmatched. This CDR3 is 16 amino acids long.